This TCR beta chain derives from a study of response to subunit inactivated influenza vaccine. General study points: Each seasonal influenza vaccination recruits few new T cells, the authors suggested.

Note on this clonotype: The antigen is unknown.

TCRdb passed the RT-PCR reads through MiXCR, listing each CDR3 protein once. The sample holds around 490,000 distinct CDR3 sequences; around 8% are singletons and the top ten take 10% to 15%. The ends lost 2 bases at V and 6 bases at J; junction bases unmatched: 10. Germline V gene data show CDR1 as MNHEY and CDR2 as SVGAGI. The CDR3 spans 17 residues. The chain joins TRBV6-5 to TRBJ2-3; 11 nucleotides agree with TRBD2. The source of this sequence is a man aged 50 to 69 who received an inactivated influenza vaccine. The starting material was PBMCs from blood, obtained around 25 months after vaccination. CDR3 nucleotides: TGTGCCAGCAGTTACCTTGGACTAGCGGGTTTTATGGATACGCAGTATTTT. Translated, it gives CASSYLGLAGFMDTQYF.